The table lists the clone carrying this TCR beta chain with many counts. Using RNA transcripts as the source, TCR beta CDR3 regions were amplified. HTBI primers were employed in a first-round RT-PCR of the TCR CDR3. Each CDR3 protein is one row after TCRdb ran MiXCR on the multiplex PCR reads. The sample consists of 380,000 or so distinct CDR3 sequences, 14% of them appearing once. This sample is drawn from a study of T cells in Graves' hyperthyroidism and ophthalmopathy. V lost 7 bases to trimming and J lost 3 bases; unmatched junction nucleotides: 5. The CDR3 sequence is 13 residues long. Germline V gives CDR1 MNHNS, CDR2 SASEGT.

This chain links TRBV6-1 with TRBJ2-7; 8 bases fit TRBD2. This clonotype was sampled from a woman aged 25 to 39 with Graves' hyperthyroidism. The sequenced sample was blood. Here the CDR3 reads CASMERESYEQYF. The CDR3 DNA is TGTGCCAGCATGGAGCGGGAGAGCTACGAGCAGTACTTC.